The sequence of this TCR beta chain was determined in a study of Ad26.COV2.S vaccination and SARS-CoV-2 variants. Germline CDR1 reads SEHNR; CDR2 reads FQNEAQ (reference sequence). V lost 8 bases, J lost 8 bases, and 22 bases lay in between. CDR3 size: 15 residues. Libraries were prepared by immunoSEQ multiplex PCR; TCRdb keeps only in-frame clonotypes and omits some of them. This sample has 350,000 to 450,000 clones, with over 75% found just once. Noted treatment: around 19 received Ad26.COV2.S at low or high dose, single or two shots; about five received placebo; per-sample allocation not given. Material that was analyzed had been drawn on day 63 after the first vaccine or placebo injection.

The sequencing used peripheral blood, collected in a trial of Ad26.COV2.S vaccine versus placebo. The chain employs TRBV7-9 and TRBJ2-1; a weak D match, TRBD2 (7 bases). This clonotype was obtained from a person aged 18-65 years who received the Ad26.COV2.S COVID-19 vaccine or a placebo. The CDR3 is CASSASGGRGYEQFF. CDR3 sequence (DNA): TGTGCCAGCTCGGCGTCGGGGGGCCGTGGATATGAGCAGTTCTTC.